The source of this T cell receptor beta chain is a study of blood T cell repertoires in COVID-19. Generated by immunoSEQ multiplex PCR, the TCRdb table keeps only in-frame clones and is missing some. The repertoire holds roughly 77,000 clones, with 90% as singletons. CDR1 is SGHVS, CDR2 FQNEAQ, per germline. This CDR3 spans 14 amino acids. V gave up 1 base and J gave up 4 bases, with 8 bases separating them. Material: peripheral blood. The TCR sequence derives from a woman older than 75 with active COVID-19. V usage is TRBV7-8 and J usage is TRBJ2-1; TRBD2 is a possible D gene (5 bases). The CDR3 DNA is TGTGCCAGCAGCTTAGTCCTAGCTTACAATGAGCAGTTCTTC. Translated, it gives CASSLVLAYNEQFF.